The 18 T cell receptor beta chains reported below all come from one sample, sequenced in a study of cytomegalovirus exposure and HLA in healthy donors (TCRdb year 2017). Library preparation was by the immunoSEQ multiplex PCR assay. The multiplex PCR relied on a mix of 60 forward primers for TCR Vbeta segments and 13 reverse primers for TCR Jbeta segments. TCRdb holds this immuneACCESS table with in-frame rearrangements only. Some clones are missing; in checked studies, unresolved V genes explain under half, and the rest has no known cause. A total of 90,000 to 140,000 clones appear in this sample, more than 60% of them only once. Jointly, the top ten make up approximately 2.2% of the sample. Sequences were obtained from PBMCs. The receptors shown here come from a man aged 25-40 years in good health and CMV-seronegative.

Details on this clone: This sample also contains other DNA sequences that code for the same CDR3. The chain carries TRBV6-5 and TRBJ2-1; 7 bases line up with TRBD2. Germline assignment: CDR1 MNHEY and CDR2 SVGAGI. V lost 2 bases, J lost 0 bases, and 1 base stayed unmatched. CDR3 size: 15 residues. CDR3: CASSYGGSSYNEQFF. The CDR3 DNA sequence: TGTGCCAGCAGTTACGGCGGGAGCTCCTACAATGAGCAGTTCTTC.

J is TRBJ1-2 and V is TRBV19, with TRBD1 matching 9 bases. V trimming: 4 bases; J trimming: 8 bases; junction bases outside the gene matches: 5. The CDR3 contains 13 residues. CDR1 LNHDA and CDR2 SQIVND come from the germline V gene (reference sequence). The CDR3 region has the DNA TGTGCCAGTAGTACCGTCGGACAGGGGGGCTACACCTTC. It codes for CASSTVGQGGYTF.

The genes are TRBV25-1 and TRBJ2-7, with a weak D call TRBD2 (6 bases). The CDR3 is 13 residues long. With 3 bases removed from V and 6 bases from J, the gap between germline ends came to 12 bases. Germline assignment: CDR1 MGHDK and CDR2 SYGVNS. The chain's CDR3 is CASSERRGGEQYF. In nucleotides, the CDR3 is TGTGCCAGCAGTGAGAGACGGGGAGGCGAGCAGTACTTC.

This sequence joins TRBV6-5 and TRBJ2-5; TRBD2 agrees at 14 bases. J was trimmed by 4 bases and V by 9 bases; bases with no gene match: 7. In germline, CDR1 is MNHEY, CDR2 SVGAGI. The CDR3 contains 15 residues. CDR3 sequence reads: CASTRGLAGVETQYF. The CDR3, as DNA: TGTGCCAGTACACGGGGACTAGCGGGGGTAGAGACCCAGTACTTC.

The chain has TRBV29-1 and TRBJ2-2; possible D gene TRBD2, 7 bases. Trimming left V 4 bases short and J 3 bases short, with 15 bases between. This CDR3 contains 15 residues. The germline V gene encodes CDR1 SQVTM and CDR2 ANQGSEA. CDR3 DNA sequence: TGCAGCGTTGGGGGAGGGGGTAGGGACACCGGGGAGCTGTTTTTT. It translates to CSVGGGGRDTGELFF.

The rearrangement links TRBV5-4 to TRBJ2-5; weak D call: TRBD1 (10 bases). Trimming stripped 4 bases from V and 4 bases from J, with 29 bases between. From germline, CDR1 is SGHNT and CDR2 YYREEE (reference sequence). This CDR3 has 19 amino acids. The CDR3 is CASSIDRGRVLAGRETQYF. The CDR3 bases are TGTGCCAGCAGCATAGACAGGGGGCGCGTTCTAGCGGGGAGAGAGACCCAGTACTTC. Full variable domain (outside the CDR3, taken from reference TRBV5-4 and TRBJ2-5): ETGVTQSPTHLIKTRGQQVTLRCSSQSGHNTVSWYQQALGQGPQFIFQYYREEENGRGNFPPRFSGLQFPNYSSELNVNALELDDSALYLCASSIDRGRVLAGRETQYFGPGTRLLVL.

This chain connects TRBV5-4 to TRBJ2-3, with D tentatively TRBD1 (5 bases). Germline CDR1 is SGHNT and CDR2 is YYREEE (reference sequence). V lost 0 bases and J 3 bases, leaving 14 bases between the germline ends. The CDR3 has 16 residues. The CDR3 spells CASSLGSRQSTDTQYF. CDR3 coding DNA: TGTGCCAGCAGCTTGGGGAGCAGACAGTCAACAGATACGCAGTATTTT.

The rearrangement links TRBV18 to TRBJ1-2; tentative D call: TRBD1 (5 bases). CDR3 length equals 13 residues. V lost 6 bases to trimming and J lost 2 bases, with 10 bases between them. Per the germline V gene, CDR1 is KGHSH and CDR2 is LQKENI. The CDR3: CASSGDWNYGYTF. In DNA form, the CDR3 reads TGTGCCAGCTCGGGGGACTGGAACTATGGCTACACCTTC.

The V gene is TRBV6-6, the J gene TRBJ2-5; D is undetermined. The J call may be in error: the DNA end matches TRBJ2-7 better. The CDR3 totals 14 residues. Germline CDR1 reads MNHNY; CDR2 reads SVGAGI (reference sequence). The CDR3 DNA reads as TGTGCCAGCATCGACTCGGAGAGCTCCTACGAGCAGTACTTC. Translated: CASIDSESSYEQYF.

The V gene is TRBV5-4, the J gene TRBJ1-6; D uncertain. The V gene lost 3 bases and the J gene lost 1 base, with 11 bases spanning the gap. CDR1 SGHNT and CDR2 YYREEE come from the germline V gene (reference sequence). CDR3 length: 16 amino acids. CDR3 coding DNA: TGTGCCAGCAGCTACCCCGGGAGATCCTATAATTCACCCCTCCACTTT. It yields the protein CASSYPGRSYNSPLHF.

V and J are TRBV28 and TRBJ2-1; 10 nucleotides agree with TRBD2. CDR3 length equals 14 residues. Germline V gene sequence: CDR1 MDHEN, CDR2 SYDVKM. Trimming cost V 9 bases and J 14 bases; bases outside gene matches: 16. This CDR3 reads CASNLGTVAGGKFF. The CDR3 region has the DNA TGTGCCAGTAATCTAGGGACAGTAGCGGGAGGCAAGTTCTTC.

The CDR3 region has the DNA TGTGCCAGCAGCCCCCTCCCATCGACTAGCGGAGTTGAGCAGTTCTTC. It encodes CASSPLPSTSGVEQFF. The chain carries TRBV5-6 and TRBJ2-1; 9 nucleotides line up with TRBD2. J gave up 9 bases and V 4 bases, and 14 bases lay outside the gene matches. The CDR3 consists of 16 residues. Per the germline V gene, CDR1 is SGHDT and CDR2 is YYEEEE.

The chain employs TRBV18 and TRBJ1-1; D is possibly TRBD1 (6 bases). From germline, CDR1 is KGHSH and CDR2 LQKENI. V was pared by 6 bases and J by 5 bases, with 13 bases between. The CDR3 sequence is 13 residues long. The CDR3 DNA sequence: TGTGCCAGCTCCTCGGGGGGCGGGACTGAAGCTTTCTTT. Residues: CASSSGGGTEAFF.

The gene calls are TRBV28 and TRBJ2-7; 15 bases line up with TRBD2. The V and J ends lost 7 bases and 4 bases, in that order; junction bases with no gene match: 14. This CDR3 has 18 amino acids. Germline CDR1 is MDHEN and CDR2 is SYDVKM. The DNA of the CDR3 is TGTGCCAGCACCCGCCGTGGACTAGCGGGAGGGCCTGGTTACGAGCAGTACTTC. It specifies CASTRRGLAGGPGYEQYF.

CDR3: CASNPWSGFGFF. The CDR3 bases are TGTGCCAGCAACCCATGGTCAGGGTTCGGTTTCTTT. The chain is built from TRBV5-4 and TRBJ1-1, with D perhaps TRBD1 (5 bases). Germline loops: CDR1 SGHNT, CDR2 YYREEE (reference sequence). The CDR3 is 12 amino acids. Trimming cost V 6 bases and J 13 bases, with 19 bases left between them.

The V call is TRBV13, the J call TRBJ1-1; TRBD1 matches 8 bases. The V gene's germline CDR1 is PRHDT and CDR2 FYEKMQ (reference sequence). CDR3 length: 13 amino acids. V gave up 3 bases and J gave up 10 bases; unmatched junction bases: 7. CDR3 in amino acids: CASSFGQGAAAFF. The CDR3 DNA reads as TGTGCCAGCAGCTTCGGGCAGGGGGCGGCAGCTTTCTTT. Based on the CDR3 plus reference TRBV13 and TRBJ1-1, the full variable domain is AAGVIQSPRHLIKEKRETATLKCYPIPRHDTVYWYQQGPGQDPQFLISFYEKMQSDKGSIPDRFSAQQFSDYHSELNMSSLELGDSALYFCASSFGQGAAAFFGQGTRLTVV.

This rearrangement joins TRBV5-1 to TRBJ2-1, with 11 bases aligning to TRBD2. Germline V gene lookup returns CDR1 SGHRS and CDR2 YFSETQ. This CDR3 is built from 14 residues. The J segment lost 6 bases and the V segment lost 2 bases, leaving 1 base of the junction unmatched. CDR3 nucleotides: TGCGCCAGCAGCTTTAGCGGGGGGGGCAATGAGCAGTTCTTC. This codes for CASSFSGGGNEQFF.

The rearrangement uses TRBV27 and TRBJ2-1, with TRBD1 as a possible D gene (6 bases). Germline CDR1 is MNHEY and CDR2 is SMNVEV (reference sequence). This CDR3 is built from 12 residues. Trimming removed 6 bases at V and 10 bases at J, with 13 bases between. The CDR3 sequence is CASSSDSREQFF. CDR3 DNA sequence: TGTGCCAGCAGCTCGGACAGCCGAGAGCAGTTCTTC.